The 2 T cell receptor beta chains below come from one sample, sequenced in a study of blood T cell repertoires in COVID-19. Libraries were prepared by immunoSEQ multiplex PCR; TCRdb keeps only in-frame clonotypes and omits some of them. Of some 150,000 clones listed, 70% to 90% are singletons. Sequencing used peripheral blood. These receptors were taken from a human donor with acute or convalescent COVID-19. The donor label of this sample is uncertain.

V is TRBV19 and J is TRBJ1-2; tentatively, D is TRBD1 (6 bases). CDR1 and CDR2 from the germline V gene are LNHDA and SQIVND (reference sequence). CDR3 length equals 13 residues. V dropped 5 bases and J dropped 4 bases, with 11 bases sitting between them. CDR3: CASSWDNTYGYTF. The CDR3 DNA sequence: TGTGCCAGTAGTTGGGACAACACCTATGGCTACACCTTC.

V is TRBV19 and J is TRBJ2-5; D gene unclear. The ends were cut back, 1 base at V and 3 bases at J, with 6 bases in the middle. This CDR3 is built from 13 residues. Germline assignment: CDR1 LNHDA and CDR2 SQIVND (reference sequence). Written as DNA, the CDR3 is TGTGCCAGTAGTATAGGTCGGGAAGAGACCCAGTACTTC. Encoded protein: CASSIGREETQYF.